This T cell receptor beta chain was sequenced during a study of blood T cell repertoires in COVID-19. Study-wide context: Two negative PCRs, clearance, or symptom resolution were required of recovered Cohort 3 donors. In each case, the material was cDNA or gDNA derived from T cells, B-cell-depleted T cells, or PBMCs.

The table came from immunoSEQ multiplex PCR; TCRdb's copy has only in-frame clones and leaves some out. The sample holds 200,000 to 250,000 clones, 80% to 90% seen once. Germline loops: CDR1 SGHNT, CDR2 YYREEE (reference sequence). With 1 base removed from V and 5 bases from J, the gap between germline ends came to 11 bases. The CDR3 runs 14 residues. Participants spanned ages roughly 18 to 95 years and resided in over 20 US areas. The chain joins TRBV5-4 to TRBJ2-3; possibly TRBD1 for D (5 bases). Sequenced material: PBMCs or T cells enriched from blood (not recorded which). The TCR originated in a woman aged 45-65 years in a cohort exposed to, infected with or recovered from COVID-19 (not recorded which). The CDR3 spells CASSLKGPKDTQYF. DNA for the CDR3: TGTGCCAGCAGCTTGAAGGGGCCGAAAGATACGCAGTATTTT.